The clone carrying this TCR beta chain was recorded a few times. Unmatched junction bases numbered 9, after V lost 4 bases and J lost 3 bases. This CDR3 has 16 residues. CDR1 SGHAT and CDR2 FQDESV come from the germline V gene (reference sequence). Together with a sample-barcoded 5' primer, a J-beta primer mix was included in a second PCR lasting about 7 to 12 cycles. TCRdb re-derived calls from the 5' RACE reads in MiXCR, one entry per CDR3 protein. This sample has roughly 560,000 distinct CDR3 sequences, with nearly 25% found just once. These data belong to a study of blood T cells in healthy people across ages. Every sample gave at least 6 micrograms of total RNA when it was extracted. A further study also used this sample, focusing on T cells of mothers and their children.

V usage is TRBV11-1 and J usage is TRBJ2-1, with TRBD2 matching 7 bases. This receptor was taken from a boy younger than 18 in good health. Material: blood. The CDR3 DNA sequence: TGTGCCAGCAGCTGGGGATTAGCGGGCCTCTACAATGAGCAGTTCTTC. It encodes CASSWGLAGLYNEQFF.